In its sample, the clone carrying this T cell receptor (beta chain) was seen many times. Its specificity is unknown. The data stem from a study of T cell repertoires in cytomegalovirus infection. Study-level background: Indications of both CMV infection and matching HLA type were provided by public TCR beta signatures. General observations from the study: Ex vivo, HLA-C-restricted CMV-specific TCR beta clonotypes prevailed over the rest of the response. Carriage of CMV together with the relevant HLA was identifiable through cumulative public TCR beta family frequency.

This CDR3 region has 17 residues. Germline trimming cut 8 bases from V and 3 bases from J; bases unmatched to any gene: 13. CDR1 is MNHNS and CDR2 is SASEGT in the germline V gene. TCRdb redid the calling of the reads with MiXCR, one entry per CDR3 protein. The sample consists of 150,000 to 200,000 distinct CDR3 sequences, approximately 15% of them appearing once. The specimen was PBMCs. This sequence originates from a human donor in good health (CMV status not recorded). Some clones in this sample may be carry-over from other donors' samples. The chain links TRBV6-1 to TRBJ2-7, with 13 positions matching TRBD2. CDR3 region: CASSRTSGGPRFYEQYF. CDR3 bases: TGTGCCAGCTCCCGGACTAGCGGGGGCCCAAGGTTCTACGAGCAGTACTTC.